These 10 T cell receptor beta chains share one sample of origin, sequenced in a study of beta chain features in type 1 diabetes. Investigators reverse transcribed all isolated RNA, so they sequenced expressed TCRB transcripts. Clones were sequenced by immunoSEQ multiplex PCR, and TCRdb holds only the in-frame ones, with some missing. The table includes fewer than 900,000 clones, around a sixth detected once. Sequencing input: naive CD4+ T cells from blood. The receptors were gathered from a woman younger than 30 in good health.

The chain carries TRBV6-1 and TRBJ1-2; no definite D call. CDR1 is MNHNS and CDR2 is SASEGT in the germline V gene. CDR3 length equals 14 residues. Trimming took 6 bases from V and 2 from J, leaving 13 bases between them. The CDR3 region is CASSDPPANYGYTF. CDR3 nucleotide sequence: TGTGCCAGCAGCGACCCCCCAGCGAACTATGGCTACACCTTC.

This clone was detected a few times. V is TRBV11-1 and J is TRBJ2-1; 9 bases align to TRBD2. J lost 7 bases, V lost 5 bases, and 15 bases had no gene match. CDR1 SGHAT and CDR2 FQDESV come from the germline V gene (reference sequence). The CDR3 sequence is 17 residues long. CDR3: CASSQRRSSGEGNEQFF. In DNA, the CDR3 is TGTGCCAGCAGCCAGAGAAGATCTAGCGGGGAGGGGAATGAGCAGTTCTTC.

This clone was counted ten times or more. This CDR3 is CASSQRSVGSSYEQYF. CDR3 in DNA: TGTGCCAGCAGCCAAAGATCGGTCGGGAGCTCCTACGAGCAGTACTTC. This chain connects TRBV21-1 to TRBJ2-7; the table's D call of TRBD2 was not tested on the DNA. TRBV21-1 is a documented pseudogene. The CDR3 has 16 amino acids.

CDR3 in DNA: TGTGCCAGCAGCTTGGGCGGGTACGGCACCGGGGAGCTGTTTTTT. Its protein is CASSLGGYGTGELFF. V usage is TRBV5-4 and J usage is TRBJ2-2; perhaps TRBD2 as D (5 bases). V lost 0 bases and J lost 4, with 10 bases in between. From germline, CDR1 is SGHNT and CDR2 YYREEE (reference sequence). The CDR3 consists of 15 residues.

The gene calls are TRBV21-1 and TRBJ2-4; TRBD1, the table's D call, lacks a check against the DNA. TRBV21-1 is listed as a pseudogene. The CDR3 has 16 residues. DNA for the CDR3: TGTGCCAGCAGCCCCCAGGACAGGCTTTTTAAAAACATTCAGTACTTC. Its protein is CASSPQDRLFKNIQYF.

The chain carries TRBV7-8 and TRBJ2-7, with D hard to call. V was pared by 3 bases and J by 2 bases, with 8 bases between. The CDR3 length is 13 residues. CDR1 is SGHVS and CDR2 is FQNEAQ in the germline V gene. The CDR3 region is CASSLQVTYEQYF. The CDR3 DNA reads TGTGCCAGCAGCTTGCAGGTGACCTACGAGCAGTACTTC.

This clone was seen more than once but under ten times. The CDR3 loop reads CASSSATGHTEAFF. In DNA, the CDR3 is TGTGCCAGCAGTTCCGCTACAGGGCACACTGAAGCTTTCTTT. The genes are TRBV28 and TRBJ1-1; D may be TRBD1 (6 bases). CDR1 is MDHEN, CDR2 SYDVKM, per germline. Deletions cut 4 bases from V and 3 bases from J, with 12 bases between. The CDR3 has 14 residues.

The V and J genes are TRBV7-2 and TRBJ1-4; TRBD1 matches 7 bases. Germline assignment: CDR1 SGHTA and CDR2 FQGNSA. J gave up 6 bases and V 2 bases, and 6 bases lay outside the gene matches. The CDR3 consists of 15 residues. CDR3 nucleotides: TGTGCCAGCAGCTTACAGGGGGGAGGTTATGAAAAACTGTTTTTT. This translates into CASSLQGGGYEKLFF. Filled out from reference TRBV7-2 and TRBJ1-4, the complete variable domain reads GAGVSQSPSNKVTEKGKDVELRCDPISGHTALYWYRQSLGQGLEFLIYFQGNSAPDKSGLPSDRFSAERTGGSVSTLTIQRTQQEDSAVYLCASSLQGGGYEKLFFGSGTQLSVL.

The chain couples TRBV11-2 to TRBJ2-2; no clear D. Trimming stripped 11 bases from V and 5 bases from J, with 3 bases between. Germline V CDR1 and CDR2: SGHAT, FQNNGV. The CDR3 consists of 9 residues. The DNA for the CDR3 is TGTGCCGGAACCGGGGAGCTGTTTTTT. Translating it yields CAGTGELFF.

This clone has just a few counts. Other DNA sequences in this specimen translate into the identical CDR3. This chain joins TRBV6-5 and TRBJ2-2; D is ambiguous. The ends were cut back, 0 bases at V and 5 bases at J, with 4 bases in the middle. CDR1 is MNHEY and CDR2 is SVGAGI in the germline V gene. The CDR3 has 13 residues. CDR3 sequence: CASSYSWTGELFF. In nucleotides, the CDR3 is TGTGCCAGCAGTTACTCGTGGACCGGGGAGCTGTTTTTT.